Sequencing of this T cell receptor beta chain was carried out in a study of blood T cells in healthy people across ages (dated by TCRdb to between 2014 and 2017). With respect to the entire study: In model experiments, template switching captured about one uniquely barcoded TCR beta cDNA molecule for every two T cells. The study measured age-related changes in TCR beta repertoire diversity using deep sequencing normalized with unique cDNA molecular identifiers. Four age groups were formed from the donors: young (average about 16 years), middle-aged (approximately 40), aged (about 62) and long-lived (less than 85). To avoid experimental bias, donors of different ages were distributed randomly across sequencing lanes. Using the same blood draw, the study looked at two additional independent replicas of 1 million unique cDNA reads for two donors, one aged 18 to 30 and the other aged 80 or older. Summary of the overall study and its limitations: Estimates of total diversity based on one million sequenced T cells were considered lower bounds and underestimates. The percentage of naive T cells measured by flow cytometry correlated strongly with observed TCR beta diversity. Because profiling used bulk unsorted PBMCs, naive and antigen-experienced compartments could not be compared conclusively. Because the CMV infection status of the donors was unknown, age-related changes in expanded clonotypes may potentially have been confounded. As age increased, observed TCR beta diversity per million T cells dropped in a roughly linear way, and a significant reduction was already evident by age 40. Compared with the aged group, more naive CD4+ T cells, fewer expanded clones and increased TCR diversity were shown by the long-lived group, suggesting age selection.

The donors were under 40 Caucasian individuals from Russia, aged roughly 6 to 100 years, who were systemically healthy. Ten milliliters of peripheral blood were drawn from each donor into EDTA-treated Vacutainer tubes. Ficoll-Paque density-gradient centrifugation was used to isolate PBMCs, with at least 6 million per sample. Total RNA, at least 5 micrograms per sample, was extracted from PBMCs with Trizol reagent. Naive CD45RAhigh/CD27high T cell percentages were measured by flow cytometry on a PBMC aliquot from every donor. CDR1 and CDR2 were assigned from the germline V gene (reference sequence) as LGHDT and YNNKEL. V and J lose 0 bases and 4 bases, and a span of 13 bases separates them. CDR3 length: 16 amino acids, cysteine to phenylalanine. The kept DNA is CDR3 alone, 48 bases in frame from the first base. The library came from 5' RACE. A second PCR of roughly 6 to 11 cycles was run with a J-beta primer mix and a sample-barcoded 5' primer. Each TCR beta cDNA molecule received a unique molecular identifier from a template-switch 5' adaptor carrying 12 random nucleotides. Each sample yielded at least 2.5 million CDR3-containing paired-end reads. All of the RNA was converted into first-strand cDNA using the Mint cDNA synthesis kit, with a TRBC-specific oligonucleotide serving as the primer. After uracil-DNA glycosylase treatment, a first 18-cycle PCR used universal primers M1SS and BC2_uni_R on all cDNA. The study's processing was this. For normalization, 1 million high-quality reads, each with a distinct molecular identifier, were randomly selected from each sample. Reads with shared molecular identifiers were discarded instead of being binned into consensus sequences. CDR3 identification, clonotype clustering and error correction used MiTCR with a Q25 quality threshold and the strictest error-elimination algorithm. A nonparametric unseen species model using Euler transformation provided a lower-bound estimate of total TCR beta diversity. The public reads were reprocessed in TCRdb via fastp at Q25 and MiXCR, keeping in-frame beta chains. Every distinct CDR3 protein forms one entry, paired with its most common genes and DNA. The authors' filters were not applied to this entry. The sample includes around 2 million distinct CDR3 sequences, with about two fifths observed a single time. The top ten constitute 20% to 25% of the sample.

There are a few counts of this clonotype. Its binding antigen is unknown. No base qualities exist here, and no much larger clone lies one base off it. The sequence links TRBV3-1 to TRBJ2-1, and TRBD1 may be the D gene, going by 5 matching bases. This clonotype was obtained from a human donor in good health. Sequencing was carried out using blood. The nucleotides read TGTGCCAGCAGCCAAGATCTTAGACAGTCTTACAATGAGCAGTTCTTC. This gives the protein CASSQDLRQSYNEQFF.